A selection of T cell receptor beta chains follows, all from one sample in a study of naive and memory T cell subsets. TCRdb re-derived calls from the UMI-ligation and nested PCR reads in MiXCR, one entry per CDR3 protein. The sample shows around 160,000 distinct CDR3 sequences, 15% to 20% of them seen only once. The specimen sequenced was naive CD4+ T cells from blood. The receptors derive from a human donor in good health. Both conserved end residues are part of each CDR3. D genes are given only for firm matches. Some rows have no size entry. The others give once, few or many, or a class for an expanded clone.

>.|TRBJ2-3|TRBD2|TRBV5-1
CASSWTSGLVDTQYF
TGCGCCAGCAGCTGGACTAGCGGTCTGGTAGATACGCAGTATTTT
>.|TRBJ2-7|TRBD1|TRBV28
CASRYVGTGFYEQYF
TGTGCCAGCAGGTACGTGGGGACAGGTTTCTACGAGCAGTACTTC
>.|TRBJ2-6|TRBD1|TRBV27
CASSLKGQGGSGANVLTF
TGTGCCAGCAGCCTTAAGGGACAGGGAGGTTCTGGGGCCAACGTCCTGACTTTC
>.|TRBJ2-7|TRBD2|TRBV7-2
CASSLAGTSGYEQYF
TGTGCCAGCAGCTTAGCCGGGACTAGCGGCTACGAGCAGTACTTC
>.|TRBJ2-1|TRBD2|TRBV20-1
CSARDYRTSGTYNEQFF
TGCAGTGCTAGAGACTACAGGACTAGCGGGACCTACAATGAGCAGTTCTTC
>.|TRBJ2-5|TRBD2|TRBV3-1
CASSQRGRLQETQYF
TGTGCCAGCAGCCAACGCGGGAGGCTCCAAGAGACCCAGTACTTC
>.|TRBJ1-1|TRBD1|TRBV2
CASSGRTGLNTEAFF
TGTGCCAGCAGTGGGAGGACAGGACTGAACACTGAAGCTTTCTTT
>.|TRBJ2-4|.|TRBV4-3
CASSQAWAGAKNIQYF
TGCGCCAGCAGCCAAGCTTGGGCCGGTGCCAAAAACATTCAGTACTTC
>.|TRBJ2-3|TRBD1|TRBV7-2
CASSLTTGEWDTQYF
TGTGCCAGCAGCTTGACGACAGGGGAGTGGGATACGCAGTATTTT
>few|TRBJ1-5|.|TRBV7-8
CASSLDRDGLFQPQHF
TGTGCCAGCAGCTTAGATCGGGACGGCCTATTCCAGCCCCAGCATTTT
>once|TRBJ2-7|TRBD1|TRBV7-2
CASSLSPGQGVNEQYF
TGTGCCAGCAGCTTGTCTCCGGGACAGGGAGTCAACGAGCAGTACTTC
>many|TRBJ2-5|TRBD2|TRBV15
CATSRGLAEETQYF
TGTGCCACCAGCAGAGGGCTAGCGGAAGAGACCCAGTACTTC
>few|TRBJ2-1|.|TRBV6-2/TRBV6-3
CASALSGEQFF
TGTGCCAGCGCTTTGAGCGGTGAGCAGTTCTTC
>few|TRBJ1-2|TRBD1|TRBV12-3/TRBV12-4
CASRRDRGQYGYTF
TGTGCCAGCAGACGGGACAGGGGGCAGTATGGCTACACCTTC
>few|TRBJ1-3|.|TRBV10-3
CAISESGVRTGNTIYF
TGTGCCATCAGTGAGTCAGGGGTACGGACTGGAAACACCATATATTTT
>few|TRBJ2-5|.|TRBV21-1
CASSKEAGESEKLETQYF
TGTGCCAGCAGCAAAGAGGCGGGGGAATCCGAAAAATTGGAGACCCAGTACTTC
>few|TRBJ2-3|.|TRBV5-1
CASSPAGDTQYF
TGCGCCAGCTCGCCCGCTGGAGATACGCAGTATTTT
>.|TRBJ2-7|TRBD2|TRBV5-4
CASSPGTSGRYEQYF
TGTGCCAGCAGCCCGGGGACTAGCGGGAGATACGAGCAGTACTTC
>.|TRBJ2-1|TRBD1|TRBV14
CASSHAPGQGFDNEQFF
TGTGCCAGCAGCCATGCCCCGGGACAGGGGTTCGATAATGAGCAGTTCTTC
>few|TRBJ2-7|.|TRBV12-3/TRBV12-4
CASSPYTSYEQYF
TGTGCCAGCAGCCCCTATACTAGCTACGAGCAGTACTTC
>many|TRBJ2-4|TRBD1|TRBV15
CATSSDRANIQYF
TGTGCCACCAGCAGTGACAGGGCGAACATTCAGTACTTC
>.|TRBJ1-1|.|TRBV20-1
CSADRGRNTEAFF
TGCAGTGCGGACAGAGGGAGGAACACTGAAGCTTTCTTT
>few|TRBJ2-3|.|TRBV20-1
CSAIAASTDTQYF
TGCAGTGCTATAGCGGCTAGCACAGATACGCAGTATTTT
>few|TRBJ1-5|TRBD1|TRBV2
CASRTTGFYGQPQHF
TGTGCCAGCAGGACGACAGGGTTTTATGGTCAGCCCCAGCATTTT
>.|TRBJ2-3|TRBD1|TRBV20-1
CSAPGGWDTDTQYF
TGCAGTGCCCCAGGGGGCTGGGACACAGATACGCAGTATTTT
>few|TRBJ2-5|TRBD1|TRBV7-2
CASSGQASQETQYF
TGTGCCAGCAGCGGACAGGCGTCCCAAGAGACCCAGTACTTC
>.|TRBJ2-7|TRBD1|TRBV4-2
CASSQDRDRVYEQYF
TGTGCCAGCAGCCAAGATAGGGACAGGGTCTACGAGCAGTACTTC
>.|TRBJ2-5|.|TRBV5-4
CASSSLSETQYF
TGTGCCAGCAGCTCCTTATCGGAGACCCAGTACTTC
>.|TRBJ2-2|.|TRBV12-3/TRBV12-4
CASSLAHSDTGELFF
TGTGCCAGCAGTTTAGCGCACTCTGACACCGGGGAGCTGTTTTTT
>few|TRBJ1-2|.|TRBV3-1
CASSREYGYTF
TGTGCCAGCAGCCGCGAATATGGCTACACCTTC
>.|TRBJ2-1|TRBD2|TRBV7-2
CASSLTGLADYNEQFF
TGTGCCAGCAGCTTAACGGGACTAGCGGATTACAATGAGCAGTTCTTC
>few|TRBJ1-1|.|TRBV12-3/TRBV12-4
CASSLDIFRETEAFF
TGTGCCAGCAGTTTAGATATTTTTCGGGAGACTGAAGCTTTCTTT
>.|TRBJ2-5|.|TRBV10-1
CASSESEGYSQETQYF
TGCGCCAGCAGTGAGTCGGAGGGCTACTCCCAAGAGACCCAGTACTTC
>few|TRBJ2-7|.|TRBV19
CASSIDGGGSYEQYF
TGTGCCAGTAGTATAGACGGGGGCGGCTCCTACGAGCAGTACTTC
>.|TRBJ1-2|.|TRBV7-9
CASSSEGVPGNTF
TGTGCCAGCAGCTCCGAGGGGGTGCCGGGGAACACCTTC
>.|TRBJ1-2|TRBD1|TRBV29-1
CSVEEQGGYGYTF
TGCAGCGTTGAAGAGCAGGGGGGGTATGGCTACACCTTC
>.|TRBJ2-1|TRBD2|TRBV29-1
CSVAKRERGEQFF
TGCAGCGTTGCTAAGCGGGAGAGGGGTGAGCAGTTCTTC
>few|TRBJ2-7|TRBD1|TRBV12-3/TRBV12-4
CASSSPGQGVYEQYF
TGTGCCAGCAGTTCTCCGGGACAGGGTGTTTACGAGCAGTACTTC
>many|TRBJ2-3|.|TRBV10-3
CAIMGSTDTQYF
TGTGCCATCATGGGAAGTACAGATACGCAGTATTTT
>.|TRBJ1-4|.|TRBV12-3/TRBV12-4
CASSFRLTTTNEKLFF
TGTGCCAGCAGTTTTCGACTTACTACAACTAATGAAAAACTGTTTTTT
>.|TRBJ2-5|.|TRBV20-1
CSAEAAGNKETQYF
TGCAGTGCAGAGGCGGCAGGGAATAAGGAGACCCAGTACTTC
>many|TRBJ2-3|.|TRBV20-1
CSAIQAASTDTQYF
TGCAGTGCTATCCAGGCTGCTAGCACAGATACGCAGTATTTT
>few|TRBJ2-2|.|TRBV6-2/TRBV6-3
CASRGGGTETGELFF
TGTGCCAGCAGGGGAGGGGGGACAGAAACCGGGGAGCTGTTTTTT
>.|TRBJ1-1|.|TRBV5-1
CASTTQVGGMNTEAFF
TGCGCCAGCACAACCCAAGTCGGGGGGATGAACACTGAAGCTTTCTTT
>.|TRBJ2-7|.|TRBV9
CASSVGTAEPASEQYF
TGTGCCAGCAGCGTGGGTACAGCGGAGCCCGCGAGCGAGCAGTACTTC